The rows below give T cell receptor beta chains drawn from one sample of a study of T cells in Graves' hyperthyroidism and ophthalmopathy. In TCRdb, the multiplex PCR reads were re-called with MiXCR into one record per CDR3 protein. The sample has around 560,000 distinct CDR3 sequences, 16% seen once. Sequencing was performed on blood. The receptors shown here come from a woman aged 18 to 35 with Graves' hyperthyroidism. CDR3s include the opening cysteine and the closing phenylalanine or tryptophan. D genes are given only for firm matches. Expanded clones are given a class, and other clones once, few, many or no size at all.

NA	TRBV12-3/TRBV12-4	many	TRBJ2-7	CASSLLGKAVYEQYF	TGTGCCAGCAGTTTATTGGGCAAAGCGGTCTACGAGCAGTACTTC
TRBD2	TRBV20-1	few	TRBJ2-7	CSAMSPWGTGTSGRNYEQYF	TGCAGTGCTATGTCCCCTTGGGGTACAGGGACTAGCGGGAGGAACTACGAGCAGTACTTC
NA	TRBV20-1	NA	TRBJ1-5	CSARILGRQPQHF	TGCAGTGCTAGAATACTAGGAAGGCAGCCCCAGCATTTT
NA	TRBV12-3/TRBV12-4	many	TRBJ1-4	CASSTSTVEKLFF	TGTGCCAGCAGTACATCGACAGTTGAAAAACTGTTTTTT
NA	TRBV12-3/TRBV12-4	many	TRBJ2-1	CASTPRGTTPYNEQFF	TGTGCCAGCACCCCGAGGGGAACTACCCCCTACAATGAGCAGTTCTTC
TRBD2	TRBV2	many	TRBJ2-3	CASSERTSGRDTQYF	TGTGCCAGCAGTGAGAGGACTAGCGGGCGCGATACGCAGTATTTT
NA	TRBV6-2/TRBV6-3	few	TRBJ2-1	CASSSPTPQFRNEQFF	TGTGCCAGCAGTTCCCCGACGCCCCAATTTCGAAATGAGCAGTTCTTC
NA	TRBV27	few	TRBJ2-6	CASSKGGPGANVLTF	TGTGCCAGCAGTAAGGGTGGGCCTGGGGCCAACGTCCTGACTTTC
NA	TRBV3-1	many	TRBJ1-2	CASSQAADGYTF	TGTGCCAGCAGCCAAGCGGCGGATGGCTACACCTTC
NA	TRBV2	many	TRBJ2-7	CASSEGSFYEQYF	TGTGCCAGCAGTGAGGGCAGTTTCTACGAGCAGTACTTC
TRBD2	TRBV10-1	few	TRBJ2-5	CASSRTSGRGRETQYF	TGCGCCAGCAGCAGGACTAGCGGGAGAGGGAGAGAGACCCAGTACTTC
NA	TRBV5-1	NA	TRBJ1-4	CASSIRGANEKLFF	TGCGCCAGCAGCATCAGGGGTGCTAATGAAAAACTGTTTTTT
TRBD2	TRBV7-9	NA	TRBJ2-6	CASSPRGGIGANVLTF	TGTGCCAGCAGCCCGCGGGGAGGGATCGGGGCCAACGTCCTGACTTTC
TRBD1	TRBV12-3/TRBV12-4	many	TRBJ1-1	CASSFRGGTEAFF	TGTGCCAGCAGTTTCAGGGGGGGAACTGAAGCTTTCTTT
NA	TRBV24-1	few	TRBJ2-2	CATSDLAVTGELFF	TGTGCCACCAGTGATTTAGCCGTCACCGGGGAGCTGTTTTTT
NA	TRBV3-1	many	TRBJ1-4	CASSWMGKANEKLFF	TGTGCCAGCAGCTGGATGGGGAAGGCTAATGAAAAACTGTTTTTT
NA	TRBV9	few	TRBJ1-5	CASSLEGTAHQPQHF	TGTGCCAGCAGCCTAGAGGGTACAGCCCATCAGCCCCAGCATTTT
NA	TRBV20-1	many	TRBJ2-7	CSARELGSGISYEQYF	TGCAGTGCTAGAGAACTTGGATCAGGGATCTCCTACGAGCAGTACTTC
TRBD2	TRBV7-8	many	TRBJ2-5	CASSLTSGGPFQETQYF	TGTGCCAGCAGCTTAACTAGCGGGGGGCCCTTTCAAGAGACCCAGTACTTC
TRBD1	TRBV13	few	TRBJ2-1	CASSLLRRGINSYNEQFF	TGTGCCAGCAGCTTACTCCGCAGGGGGATCAACTCCTACAATGAGCAGTTCTTC
NA	TRBV2	NA	TRBJ2-3	CASSEEGFTDTQYF	TGTGCCAGCAGTGAAGAGGGGTTCACAGATACGCAGTATTTT
TRBD2	TRBV6-1	many	TRBJ2-7	CASSPRTSGRYYEQYF	TGTGCCAGCAGTCCCCGGACTAGCGGGAGATATTACGAGCAGTACTTC
NA	TRBV10-1	many	TRBJ2-7	CASSEYVQDNSYEQYF	TGCGCCAGCAGTGAATATGTTCAGGACAACTCCTACGAGCAGTACTTC
NA	TRBV2	few	TRBJ1-1	CASSDQQNTEAFF	TGTGCCAGCAGTGACCAGCAGAACACTGAAGCTTTCTTT